Sequencing of this TCR beta chain was carried out in a study of blood T cell repertoires in COVID-19. Study-level information: COVID-19 samples from acute and convalescent phases originated in the United States, Italy and Spain. The cDNA or gDNA used as material had been derived from T cells, B-cell-depleted T cells, or PBMCs.

Participant reports of clinical history set cohort assignment. Authors' processing steps: Amplification of reference gene primers provided the estimated nucleated cell counts. Sequenced by immunoSEQ multiplex PCR; TCRdb stores in-frame clones only, minus some. V and J calls plus clone size are reproduced from that table; the DNA served to infer D and trimming. The sample includes about 370,000 clones, more than 80% seen only once; the top ten take 0.95% to 1.1%. The germline V gene encodes CDR1 SQVTM and CDR2 ANQGSEA. The V end was cut by 7 bases, the J end by 4 bases, with 17 bases between. The CDR3 has 14 residues.

Material for sequencing was PBMCs or T cells enriched from blood (not recorded which). The genes are TRBV29-1 and TRBJ2-1, with a possible D match to TRBD2 (5 bases). This sequence originates from a man aged 18 to 29 who had recovered from COVID-19. The CDR3 sequence is CSAVNQRRYNEQFF. The CDR3 bases are TGCAGCGCCGTGAACCAGAGGAGGTACAATGAGCAGTTCTTC.